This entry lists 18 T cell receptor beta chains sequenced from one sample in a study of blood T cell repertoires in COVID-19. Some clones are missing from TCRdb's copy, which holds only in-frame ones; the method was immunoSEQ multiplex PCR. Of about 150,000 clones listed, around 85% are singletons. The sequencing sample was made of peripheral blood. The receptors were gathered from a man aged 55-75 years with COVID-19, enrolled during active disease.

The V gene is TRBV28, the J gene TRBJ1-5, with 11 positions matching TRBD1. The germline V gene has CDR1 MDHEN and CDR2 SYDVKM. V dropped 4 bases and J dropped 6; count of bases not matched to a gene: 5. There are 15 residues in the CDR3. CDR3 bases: TGTGCCAGCAGTTCGGACAGGGGGCGAGGTCAGCCCCAGCATTTT. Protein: CASSSDRGRGQPQHF.

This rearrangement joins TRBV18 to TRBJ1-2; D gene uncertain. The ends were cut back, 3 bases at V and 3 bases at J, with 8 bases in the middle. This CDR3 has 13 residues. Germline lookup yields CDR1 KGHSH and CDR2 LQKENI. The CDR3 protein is CASSPGRDYGYTF. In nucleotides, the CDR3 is TGTGCCAGCTCACCTGGGCGGGACTATGGCTACACCTTC.

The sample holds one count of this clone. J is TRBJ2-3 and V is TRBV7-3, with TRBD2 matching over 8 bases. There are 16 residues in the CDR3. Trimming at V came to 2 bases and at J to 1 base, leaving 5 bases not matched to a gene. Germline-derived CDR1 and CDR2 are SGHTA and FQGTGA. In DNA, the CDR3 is TGTGCCAGCAGCTTACGCGCGGGAGGAGGCACAGATACGCAGTATTTT. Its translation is CASSLRAGGGTDTQYF.

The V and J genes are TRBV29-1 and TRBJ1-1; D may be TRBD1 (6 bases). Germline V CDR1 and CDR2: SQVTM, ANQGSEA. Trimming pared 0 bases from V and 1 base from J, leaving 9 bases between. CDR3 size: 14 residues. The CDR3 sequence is CSVEDGGPNTEAFF. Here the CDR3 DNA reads TGCAGCGTTGAAGATGGGGGCCCGAACACTGAAGCTTTCTTT.

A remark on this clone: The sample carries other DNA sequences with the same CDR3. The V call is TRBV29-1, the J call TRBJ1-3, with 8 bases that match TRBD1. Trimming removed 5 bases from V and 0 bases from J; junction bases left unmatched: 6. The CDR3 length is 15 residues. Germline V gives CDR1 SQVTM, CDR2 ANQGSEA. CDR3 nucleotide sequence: TGCAGCGTTTCTCGGACAGGGAGCTCTGGAAACACCATATATTTT. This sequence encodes CSVSRTGSSGNTIYF.

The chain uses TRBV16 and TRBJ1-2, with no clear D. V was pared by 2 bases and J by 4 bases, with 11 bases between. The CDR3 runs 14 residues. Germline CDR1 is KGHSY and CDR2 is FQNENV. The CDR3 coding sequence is TGTGCCAGCAGCCAAATCGGAGAGGCCTATGGCTACACCTTC. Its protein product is CASSQIGEAYGYTF.

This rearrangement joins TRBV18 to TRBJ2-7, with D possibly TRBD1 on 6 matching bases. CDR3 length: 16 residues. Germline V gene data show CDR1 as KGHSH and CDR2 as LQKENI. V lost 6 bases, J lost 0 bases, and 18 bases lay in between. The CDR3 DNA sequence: TGTGCCAGCTCTCAAAGGACAGCCGCGAGCTCCTACGAGCAGTACTTC. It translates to CASSQRTAASSYEQYF.

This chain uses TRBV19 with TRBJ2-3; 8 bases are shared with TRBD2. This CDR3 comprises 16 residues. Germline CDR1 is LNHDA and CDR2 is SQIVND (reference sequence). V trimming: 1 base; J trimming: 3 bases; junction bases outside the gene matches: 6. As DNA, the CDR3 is TGTGCCAGTAGTATAGGTAGCGGGATAAGGACAGATACGCAGTATTTT. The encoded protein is CASSIGSGIRTDTQYF. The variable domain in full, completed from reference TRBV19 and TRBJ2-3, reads DGGITQSPKYLFRKEGQNVTLSCEQNLNHDAMYWYRQDPGQGLRLIYYSQIVNDFQKGDIAEGYSVSREKKESFPLTVTSAQKNPTAFYLCASSIGSGIRTDTQYFGPGTRLTVL.

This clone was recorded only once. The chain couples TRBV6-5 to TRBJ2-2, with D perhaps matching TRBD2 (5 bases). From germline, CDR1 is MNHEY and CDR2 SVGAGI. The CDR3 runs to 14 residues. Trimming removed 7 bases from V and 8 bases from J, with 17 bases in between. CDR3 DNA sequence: TGTGCCAGCACTATCAGACGAGGGCAGGGGGAGCTGTTTTTT. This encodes CASTIRRGQGELFF.

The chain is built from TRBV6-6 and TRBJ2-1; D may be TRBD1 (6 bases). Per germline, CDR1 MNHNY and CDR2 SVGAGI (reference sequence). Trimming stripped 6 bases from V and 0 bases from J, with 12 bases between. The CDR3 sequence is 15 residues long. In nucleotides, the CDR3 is TGTGCCAGCAGCTTAGACAGGACCTCCTACAATGAGCAGTTCTTC. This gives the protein CASSLDRTSYNEQFF.

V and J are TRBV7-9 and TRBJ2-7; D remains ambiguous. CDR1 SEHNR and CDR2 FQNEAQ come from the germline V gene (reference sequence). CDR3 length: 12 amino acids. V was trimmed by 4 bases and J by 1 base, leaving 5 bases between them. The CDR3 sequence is CASSSLSYEQYF. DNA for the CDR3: TGTGCCAGCAGCTCCCTTTCCTACGAGCAGTACTTC.

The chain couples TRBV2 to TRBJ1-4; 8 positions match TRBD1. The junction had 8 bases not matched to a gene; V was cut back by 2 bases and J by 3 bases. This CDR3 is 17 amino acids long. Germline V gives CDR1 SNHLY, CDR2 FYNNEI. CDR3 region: CASSEWRRGLPNEKLFF. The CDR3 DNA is TGTGCCAGCAGTGAATGGCGCAGGGGGCTCCCTAATGAAAAACTGTTTTTT.

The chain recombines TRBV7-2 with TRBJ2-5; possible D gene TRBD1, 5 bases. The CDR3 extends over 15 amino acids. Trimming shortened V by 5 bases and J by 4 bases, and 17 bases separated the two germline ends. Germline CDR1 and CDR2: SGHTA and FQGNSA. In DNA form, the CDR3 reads TGTGCCAGCAGCCCAGGGATACCGCGTGGAGAGACCCAGTACTTC. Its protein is CASSPGIPRGETQYF.

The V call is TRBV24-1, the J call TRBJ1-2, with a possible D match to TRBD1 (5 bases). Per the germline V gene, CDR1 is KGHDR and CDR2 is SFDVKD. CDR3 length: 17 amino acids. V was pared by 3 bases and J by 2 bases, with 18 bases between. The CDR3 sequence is CATSDRGTAAENYGYTF. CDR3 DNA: TGTGCCACCAGTGATCGGGGGACGGCCGCGGAGAACTATGGCTACACCTTC.

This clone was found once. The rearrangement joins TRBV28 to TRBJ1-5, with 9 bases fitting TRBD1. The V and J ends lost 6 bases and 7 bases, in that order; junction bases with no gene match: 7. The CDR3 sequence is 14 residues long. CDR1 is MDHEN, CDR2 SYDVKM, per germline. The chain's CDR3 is CASRSTGGLQPQHF. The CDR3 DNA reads TGTGCCAGCAGGTCGACAGGGGGGTTACAGCCCCAGCATTTT.

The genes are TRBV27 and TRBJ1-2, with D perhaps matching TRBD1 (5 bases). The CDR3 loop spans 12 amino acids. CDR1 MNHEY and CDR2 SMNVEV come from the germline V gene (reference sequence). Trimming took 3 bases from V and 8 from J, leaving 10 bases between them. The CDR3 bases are TGTGCCAGCAGTTTCCTGGGGCGAGGCTACACCTTC. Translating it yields CASSFLGRGYTF.

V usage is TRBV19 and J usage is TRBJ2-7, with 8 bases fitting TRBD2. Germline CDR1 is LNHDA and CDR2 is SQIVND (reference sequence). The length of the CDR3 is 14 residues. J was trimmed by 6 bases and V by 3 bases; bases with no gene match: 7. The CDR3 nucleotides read TGTGCCAGTAGTATCTCGGGAGGGCTGGCCGAGCAGTACTTC. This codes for CASSISGGLAEQYF.

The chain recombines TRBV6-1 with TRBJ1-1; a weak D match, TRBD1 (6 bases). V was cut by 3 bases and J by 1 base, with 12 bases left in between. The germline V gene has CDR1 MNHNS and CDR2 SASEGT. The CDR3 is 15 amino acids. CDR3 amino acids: CASSDDRLWNTEAFF. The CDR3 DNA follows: TGTGCCAGCAGTGACGACAGGCTATGGAACACTGAAGCTTTCTTT.